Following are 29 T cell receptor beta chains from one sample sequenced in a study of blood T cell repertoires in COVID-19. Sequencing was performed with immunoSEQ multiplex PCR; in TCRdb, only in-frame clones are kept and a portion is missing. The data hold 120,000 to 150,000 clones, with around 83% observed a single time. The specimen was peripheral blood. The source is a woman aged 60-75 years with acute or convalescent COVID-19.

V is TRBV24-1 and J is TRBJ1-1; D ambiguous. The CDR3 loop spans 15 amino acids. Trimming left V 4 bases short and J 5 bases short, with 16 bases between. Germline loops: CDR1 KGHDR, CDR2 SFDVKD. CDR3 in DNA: TGTGCCACCAGTGAAACCTCGGCAGAGGGAACTGAAGCTTTCTTT. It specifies CATSETSAEGTEAFF.

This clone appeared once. The chain's CDR3 is CASSLSGRPSYEQYF. Written as DNA, the CDR3 is TGCGCCAGCAGCTTATCGGGAAGGCCTTCCTACGAGCAGTACTTC. The V gene is TRBV5-1, the J gene TRBJ2-7; D might be TRBD2 (5 bases). CDR1 SGHRS and CDR2 YFSETQ come from the germline V gene. The CDR3 is 15 amino acids. V was shortened by 2 bases and J by 1 base, with 13 bases between the two germline ends.

CDR3 sequence: CASRLQRGAPYNEQFF. The CDR3 coding sequence is TGTGCCAGCAGACTGCAGCGGGGGGCGCCTTACAATGAGCAGTTCTTC. V and J are TRBV28 and TRBJ2-1; 9 bases line up with TRBD2. The CDR3 is 16 amino acids. From germline, CDR1 is MDHEN and CDR2 SYDVKM. The junction had 10 bases not matched to a gene; V was cut back by 6 bases and J by 4 bases.

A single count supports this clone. In DNA form, the CDR3 reads TGTGCCAGCAGCTATCCCGCAAACCTCCGGGGGAATGAGCAGTTCTTC. As protein: CASSYPANLRGNEQFF. V gene TRBV5-8 combines with J gene TRBJ2-1; D is possibly TRBD2 (6 bases). Looked up from germline, CDR1 is SGHTS and CDR2 is YDEGEE. CDR3 length equals 16 residues. Trimming cost V 3 bases and J 7 bases, with 20 bases left between them.

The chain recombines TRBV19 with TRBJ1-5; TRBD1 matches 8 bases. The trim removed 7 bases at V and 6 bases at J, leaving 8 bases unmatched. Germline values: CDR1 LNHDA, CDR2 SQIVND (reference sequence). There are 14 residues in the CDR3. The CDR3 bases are TGTGCCAGTACCAACGACAGGGGATTTCAGCCCCAGCATTTT. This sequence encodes CASTNDRGFQPQHF.

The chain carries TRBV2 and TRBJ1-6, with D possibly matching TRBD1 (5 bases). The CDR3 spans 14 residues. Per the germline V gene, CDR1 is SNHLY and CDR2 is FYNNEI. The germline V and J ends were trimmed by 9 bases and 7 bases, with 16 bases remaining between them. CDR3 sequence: CASSQDRVNSPLHF. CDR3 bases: TGTGCCAGTTCACAGGATCGGGTGAATTCACCCCTCCACTTT.

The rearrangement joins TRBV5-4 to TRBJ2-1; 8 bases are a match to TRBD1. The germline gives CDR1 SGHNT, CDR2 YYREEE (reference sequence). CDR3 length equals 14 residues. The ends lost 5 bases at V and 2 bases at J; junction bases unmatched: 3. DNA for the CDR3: TGTGCCAGCAGTTCGGGACAGGCCTACAATGAGCAGTTCTTC. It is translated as CASSSGQAYNEQFF. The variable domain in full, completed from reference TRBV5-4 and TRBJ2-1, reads ETGVTQSPTHLIKTRGQQVTLRCSSQSGHNTVSWYQQALGQGPQFIFQYYREEENGRGNFPPRFSGLQFPNYSSELNVNALELDDSALYLCASSSGQAYNEQFFGPGTRLTVL.

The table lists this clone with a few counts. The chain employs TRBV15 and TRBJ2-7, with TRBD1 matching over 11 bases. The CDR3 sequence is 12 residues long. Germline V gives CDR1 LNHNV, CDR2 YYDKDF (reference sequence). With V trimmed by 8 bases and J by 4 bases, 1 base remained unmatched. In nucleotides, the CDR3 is TGTGCCACCGGGACAGGGGGTTACGAGCAGTACTTC. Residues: CATGTGGYEQYF.

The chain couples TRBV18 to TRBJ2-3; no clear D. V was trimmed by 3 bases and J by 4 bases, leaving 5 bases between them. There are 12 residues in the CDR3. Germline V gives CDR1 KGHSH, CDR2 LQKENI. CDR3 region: CASSPSADTQYF. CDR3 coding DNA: TGTGCCAGCTCACCTTCGGCAGATACGCAGTATTTT.

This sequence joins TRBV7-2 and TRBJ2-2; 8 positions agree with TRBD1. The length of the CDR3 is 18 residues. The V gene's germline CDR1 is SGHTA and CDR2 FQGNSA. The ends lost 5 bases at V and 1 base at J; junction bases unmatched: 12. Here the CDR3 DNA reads TGTGCCAGCAGCCAAACTATAAGCGGACAGGGGAACACCGGGGAGCTGTTTTTT. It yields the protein CASSQTISGQGNTGELFF.

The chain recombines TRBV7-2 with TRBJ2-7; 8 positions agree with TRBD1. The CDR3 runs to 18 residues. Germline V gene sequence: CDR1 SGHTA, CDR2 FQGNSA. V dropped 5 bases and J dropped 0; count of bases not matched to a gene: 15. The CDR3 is CASSPRQLGQGHSYEQYF. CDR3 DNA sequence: TGTGCCAGCAGCCCACGCCAACTAGGACAGGGTCACTCCTACGAGCAGTACTTC. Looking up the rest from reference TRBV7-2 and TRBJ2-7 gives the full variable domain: GAGVSQSPSNKVTEKGKDVELRCDPISGHTALYWYRQSLGQGLEFLIYFQGNSAPDKSGLPSDRFSAERTGGSVSTLTIQRTQQEDSAVYLCASSPRQLGQGHSYEQYFGPGTRLTVT.

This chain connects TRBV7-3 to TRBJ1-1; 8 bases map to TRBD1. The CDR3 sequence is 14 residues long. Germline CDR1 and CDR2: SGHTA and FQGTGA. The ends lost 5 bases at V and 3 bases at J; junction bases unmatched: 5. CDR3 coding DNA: TGTGCCAGCAGCCTGACAGGGGTCGACACTGAAGCTTTCTTT. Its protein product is CASSLTGVDTEAFF.

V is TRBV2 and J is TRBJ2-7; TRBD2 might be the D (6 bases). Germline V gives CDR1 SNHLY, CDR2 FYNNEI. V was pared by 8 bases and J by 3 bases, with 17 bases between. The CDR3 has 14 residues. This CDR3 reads CASLPRGTGYEQYF. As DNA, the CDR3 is TGTGCCAGCCTGCCGCGCGGGACGGGCTACGAGCAGTACTTC. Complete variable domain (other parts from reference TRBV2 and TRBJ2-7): EPEVTQTPSHQVTQMGQEVILRCVPISNHLYFYWYRQILGQKVEFLVSFYNNEISEKSEIFDDQFSVERPDGSNFTLKIRSTKLEDSAMYFCASLPRGTGYEQYFGPGTRLTVT.

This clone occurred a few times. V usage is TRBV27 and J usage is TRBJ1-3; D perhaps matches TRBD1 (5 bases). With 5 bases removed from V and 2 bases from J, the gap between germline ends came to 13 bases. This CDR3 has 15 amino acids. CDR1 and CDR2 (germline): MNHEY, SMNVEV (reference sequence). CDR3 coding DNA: TGTGCCAGCAGTCGGTTGCGGGGGACTGGAAACACCATATATTTT. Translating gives CASSRLRGTGNTIYF.

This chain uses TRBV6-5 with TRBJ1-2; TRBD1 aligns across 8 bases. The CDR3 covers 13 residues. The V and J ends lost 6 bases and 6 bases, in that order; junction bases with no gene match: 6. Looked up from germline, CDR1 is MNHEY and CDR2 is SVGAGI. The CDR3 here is CASRGQDFHGYTF. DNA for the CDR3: TGTGCCAGCAGGGGACAGGACTTTCATGGCTACACCTTC.

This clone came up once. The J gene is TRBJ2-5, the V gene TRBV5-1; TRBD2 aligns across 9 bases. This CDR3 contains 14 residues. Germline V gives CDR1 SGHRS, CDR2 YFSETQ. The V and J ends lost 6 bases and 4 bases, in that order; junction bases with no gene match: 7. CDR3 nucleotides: TGCGCCAGCAACCCCCTGCGGGGGGGAGAGACCCAGTACTTC. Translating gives CASNPLRGGETQYF.

The DNA of the CDR3 is TGTGCCAGCAAAGCGGCAGGGAGGCCCCTCTCTGGAAACACCATATATTTT. Translated, it gives CASKAAGRPLSGNTIYF. The rearrangement joins TRBV28 to TRBJ1-3; perhaps TRBD1 as D (5 bases). V lost 7 bases and J 0 bases, leaving 19 bases between the germline ends. CDR1 and CDR2 from the germline V gene are MDHEN and SYDVKM. The CDR3 consists of 17 residues.

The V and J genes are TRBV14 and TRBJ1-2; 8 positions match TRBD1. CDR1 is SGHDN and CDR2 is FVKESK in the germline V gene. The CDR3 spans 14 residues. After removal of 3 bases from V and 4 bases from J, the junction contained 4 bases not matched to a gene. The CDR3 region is CASSQDRAPYGYTF. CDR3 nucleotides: TGTGCCAGCAGCCAGGACAGGGCACCCTATGGCTACACCTTC.

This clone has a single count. The CDR3 here is CASSPPEQDTQYF. The CDR3 bases are TGTGCCAGCTCACCACCGGAGCAAGATACGCAGTATTTT. J is TRBJ2-3 and V is TRBV18; D is ambiguous. The CDR3 has 13 amino acids. The V end lost 0 bases, the J end lost 5 bases, and 6 bases lay between the germline ends. Germline V gives CDR1 KGHSH, CDR2 LQKENI.

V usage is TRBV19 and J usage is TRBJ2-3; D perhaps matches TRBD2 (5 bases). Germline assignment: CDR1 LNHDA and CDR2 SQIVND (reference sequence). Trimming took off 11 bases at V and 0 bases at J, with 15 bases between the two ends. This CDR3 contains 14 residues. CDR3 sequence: CACRAGPSTDTQYF. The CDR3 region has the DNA TGTGCCTGTCGGGCGGGCCCTAGCACAGATACGCAGTATTTT.

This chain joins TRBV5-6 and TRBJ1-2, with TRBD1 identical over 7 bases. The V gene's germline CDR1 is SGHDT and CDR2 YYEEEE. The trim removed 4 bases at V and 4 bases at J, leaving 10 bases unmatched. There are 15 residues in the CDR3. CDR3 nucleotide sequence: TGTGCCAGCAGCATCCGACAGGGCGCTGGCTATGGCTACACCTTC. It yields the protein CASSIRQGAGYGYTF.

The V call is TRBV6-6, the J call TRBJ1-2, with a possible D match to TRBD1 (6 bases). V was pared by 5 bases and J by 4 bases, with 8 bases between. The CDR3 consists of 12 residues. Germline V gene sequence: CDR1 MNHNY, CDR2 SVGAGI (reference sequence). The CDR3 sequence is CASSRQAYGYTF. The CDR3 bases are TGTGCCAGCAGTAGACAGGCCTATGGCTACACCTTC.

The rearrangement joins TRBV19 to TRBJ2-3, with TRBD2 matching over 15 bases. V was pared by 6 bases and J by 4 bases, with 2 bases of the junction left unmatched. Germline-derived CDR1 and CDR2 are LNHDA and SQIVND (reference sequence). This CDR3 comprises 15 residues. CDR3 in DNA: TGTGCCAGTAGCGGACTAGCGGGGGGGCCAGATACGCAGTATTTT. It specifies CASSGLAGGPDTQYF.

CDR3 in DNA: TGTGCCAGCAGTGATACAGGGGCTATTAGCAATCAGCCCCAGCATTTT. This encodes CASSDTGAISNQPQHF. The V gene is TRBV6-1, the J gene TRBJ1-5; 7 bases are shared with TRBD1. Trimming at V came to 3 bases and at J to 0 bases, leaving 5 bases not matched to a gene. Germline V gene lookup returns CDR1 MNHNS and CDR2 SASEGT. This CDR3 has 16 amino acids.

Here the CDR3 reads CASSSYPLGAGVNEKLFF. Written as DNA, the CDR3 is TGTGCCAGCAGCTCTTACCCCCTCGGGGCGGGGGTTAATGAAAAACTGTTTTTT. V is TRBV7-2 and J is TRBJ1-4, with D perhaps TRBD1 (5 bases). Germline V lookup: CDR1 SGHTA, CDR2 FQGNSA. V gave up 4 bases and J gave up 4 bases, with 22 bases separating them. The CDR3 is 18 amino acids. Full variable domain (missing parts from reference TRBV7-2 and TRBJ1-4): GAGVSQSPSNKVTEKGKDVELRCDPISGHTALYWYRQSLGQGLEFLIYFQGNSAPDKSGLPSDRFSAERTGGSVSTLTIQRTQQEDSAVYLCASSSYPLGAGVNEKLFFGSGTQLSVL.

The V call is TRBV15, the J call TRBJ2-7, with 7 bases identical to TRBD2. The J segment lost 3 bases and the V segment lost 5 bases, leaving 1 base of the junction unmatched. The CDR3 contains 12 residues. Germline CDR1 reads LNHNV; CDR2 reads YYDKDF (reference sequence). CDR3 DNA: TGTGCCACCAGCTGGGAGGGCTACGAGCAGTACTTC. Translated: CATSWEGYEQYF.

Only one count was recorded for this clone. The CDR3 DNA sequence: TGTGCCAGCAGCTTAAGTGGACAGGGCTACGAGCAGTACTTC. Its translation is CASSLSGQGYEQYF. This chain links TRBV11-2 with TRBJ2-7; 8 positions match TRBD1. Trimming removed 2 bases from V and 3 bases from J; junction bases left unmatched: 3. This CDR3 has 14 residues. CDR1 and CDR2 (germline): SGHAT, FQNNGV. The variable domain in full, with the rest retrieved from reference TRBV11-2 and TRBJ2-7, is EAGVAQSPRYKIIEKRQSVAFWCNPISGHATLYWYQQILGQGPKLLIQFQNNGVVDDSQLPKDRFSAERLKGVDSTLKIQPAKLEDSAVYLCASSLSGQGYEQYFGPGTRLTVT.

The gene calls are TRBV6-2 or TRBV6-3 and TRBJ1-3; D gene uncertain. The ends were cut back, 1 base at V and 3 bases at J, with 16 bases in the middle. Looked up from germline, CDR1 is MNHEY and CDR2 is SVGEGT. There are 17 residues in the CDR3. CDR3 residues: CASSYLKRAGGGNTIYF. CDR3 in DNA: TGTGCCAGCAGTTACTTAAAGCGGGCAGGAGGTGGAAACACCATATATTTT.

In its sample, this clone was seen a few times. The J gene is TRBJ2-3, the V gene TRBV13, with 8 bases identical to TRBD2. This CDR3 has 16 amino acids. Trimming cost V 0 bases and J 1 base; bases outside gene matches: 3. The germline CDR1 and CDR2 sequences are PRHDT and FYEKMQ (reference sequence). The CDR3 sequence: CASSLGLLAGTDTQYF. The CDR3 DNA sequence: TGTGCCAGCAGCTTAGGCTTACTAGCGGGCACAGATACGCAGTATTTT.